This entry concerns a single TCR beta chain. Its cognate antigen is unknown. Drawn from each donor were roughly 10 milliliters of peripheral blood. The data belong to a study of blood T cells in healthy people across ages. The use of a sample-barcoded 5' primer and a J-beta primer mix characterized a second PCR of roughly 7 to 11 cycles. TCRdb used MiXCR to reprocess the 5' RACE reads, holding one entry per CDR3 protein. The table lists approximately 730,000 distinct CDR3 sequences, about 55% of them singletons. Findings of the study overall: TCR beta diversity, measured per million T cells, fell in a roughly linear way with age.

The CDR3 sequence is 13 residues long. The germline gives CDR1 DFQATT, CDR2 SNEGSKA (reference sequence). Trimming stripped 2 bases from V and 4 bases from J, with 10 bases between. The TCR was taken from a man older than 75 in good health. The sequenced sample consisted of blood. The gene calls are TRBV20-1 and TRBJ2-3; D may be TRBD2 (5 bases). CDR3 coding DNA: TGCAGTGCTAGAACGGGAACCGCAGATACGCAGTATTTT. Translation: CSARTGTADTQYF.